The T cell receptor beta chain described here comes from a study of T-cell reconstitution after alpha-beta-depleted transplantation in children. Study-level results: Hyperexpanded clones declined; after one year, newly produced T cells mostly supplied diversity. Surviving thymic progenitors and recipient T cells were the source of high TCRbeta diversity at day 60 in some patients.

This clonotype was recorded many times. No antigen is known for it. V dropped 1 base and J dropped 5 bases, with 14 bases sitting between them. The CDR3 consists of 15 residues. Germline CDR1 reads SGHTA; CDR2 reads FQGNSA. TCRbeta library construction was performed incorporating unique molecular identifiers. TCRdb passed the PCR reads through MiXCR, listing each CDR3 protein once. This table holds hundreds of thousands of distinct CDR3 sequences, 23% found once. The V call is TRBV7-2, the J call TRBJ2-5, with a possible D match to TRBD1 (6 bases). This specimen was PBMCs, mostly from graft donor cells, taken 360 days after TCRalphabeta/CD19-depleted stem cell transplant. This TCR derives from a boy less than two years old who had a stem cell transplant for acute myeloid leukemia, so the T cells may come from the graft donor. CDR3 DNA: TGTGCCAGCAGCTTAGGAGCCAGGGGTACCGAGACCCAGTACTTC. This gives the protein CASSLGARGTETQYF.